This TCR beta chain was captured by sequencing in a study of identical twins. General study findings and limits: Out-of-frame alpha sequences shared between twins exhibited an excess of low generation probability. Out-of-frame TCR alpha sharing in monozygotic twins exceeded recombination model predictions.

In TCRdb, the 5' RACE reads were re-called with MiXCR into one record per CDR3 protein. The repertoire holds about 810,000 distinct CDR3 sequences, with 10% to 15% as singletons. Trimming removed 4 bases from V and 4 bases from J, with 16 bases in between. Germline V CDR1 and CDR2: ENHRY, SYGVKD. The CDR3 has 16 amino acids. The sample holds a few counts of this clonotype. Its antigen is unidentified. These same records also appear under a second study, on yellow fever vaccine responses in identical twins.

The rearrangement joins TRBV10-3 to TRBJ2-2; tentatively, D is TRBD2 (6 bases). The sequenced material came from PBMCs. This clonotype was sampled from a woman aged 18-29 years in good health. The CDR3 nucleotides read TGTGCCATCAGTGCCCCCGGGACCGGGGGCACCGGGGAGCTGTTTTTT. Its protein product is CAISAPGTGGTGELFF.